The next 9 T cell receptor beta chains were all read from a single sample in a study of cytomegalovirus exposure and HLA in healthy donors. 13 Jbeta primers and 60 Vbeta primers were used for the PCR. Sequencing used immunoSEQ multiplex PCR; TCRdb keeps in-frame clones, though not all of them. The data hold about 120,000 clones, with around two thirds observed a single time. Material: PBMCs. The receptor source for this set is a woman aged 40 to 55 in good health and CMV-seropositive.

Notes on this clone: The CDR3 ends on some other residue instead of the conserved phenylalanine or tryptophan, so this is likely a read error. The V call is TRBV4-3, the J call TRBJ1-4; TRBD1 is a possible D gene (5 bases). Germline CDR1 and CDR2: LGHNA and YSLEER. The V end lost 4 bases, the J end lost 8 bases, and 17 bases lay between the germline ends. The CDR3 contains 15 residues. CDR3 bases: TGCGCCAGCAGCCCGACGGGACGGGGAGGGGAAAAACTGTTTGTT. Translated: CASSPTGRGGEKLFV.

The chain is built from TRBV6-1 and TRBJ1-2, with D possibly TRBD1 on 5 matching bases. Trimming pared 2 bases from V and 7 bases from J, leaving 14 bases between. Germline CDR1 MNHNS, CDR2 SASEGT. The CDR3 covers 14 residues. CDR3: CASSETAGLGGYTF. The CDR3 DNA follows: TGTGCCAGCAGTGAAACGGCAGGGCTGGGTGGCTACACCTTC.

The rearrangement joins TRBV2 to TRBJ2-4, with TRBD2 as a possible D gene (6 bases). The germline V gene has CDR1 SNHLY and CDR2 FYNNEI. V lost 6 bases and J lost 9, with 15 bases in between. CDR3 length: 13 residues. CDR3 coding DNA: TGTGCCAGCAGGGGAGGACAATGGGGCATTCAGTACTTC. It yields the protein CASRGGQWGIQYF.

The table lists this clone with a few counts. V is TRBV6-5 and J is TRBJ2-2; weak D call: TRBD2 (6 bases). CDR1 is MNHEY and CDR2 is SVGAGI in the germline V gene. This CDR3 region has 12 residues. The V end was cut by 11 bases, the J end by 6 bases, with 13 bases between. CDR3 in DNA: TGTGCCGGGGGGAAACGGTCCGGGGAGCTGTTTTTT. It encodes CAGGKRSGELFF.

This clone was found once. The chain has TRBV9 and TRBJ2-7; D remains unclear. V lost 0 bases and J 0 bases, leaving 10 bases between the germline ends. The CDR3 spans 15 residues. Germline CDR1 SGDLS, CDR2 YYNGEE. This chain's CDR3 is CASSVDWQRSYEQYF. The DNA of the CDR3 is TGTGCCAGCAGCGTAGATTGGCAACGCTCCTACGAGCAGTACTTC. Filled out from reference TRBV9 and TRBJ2-7, the complete variable domain reads DSGVTQTPKHLITATGQRVTLRCSPRSGDLSVYWYQQSLDQGLQFLIQYYNGEERAKGNILERFSAQQFPDLHSELNLSSLELGDSALYFCASSVDWQRSYEQYFGPGTRLTVT.

The chain is built from TRBV18 and TRBJ2-5, with D perhaps TRBD2 (5 bases). The CDR3 is made up of 13 amino acids. V was clipped by 2 bases and J by 4 bases, with 8 bases between them. Per the germline V gene, CDR1 is KGHSH and CDR2 is LQKENI. The CDR3 DNA reads as TGTGCCAGCTCACCAGGGGAGCGAGAGACCCAGTACTTC. Translated, it gives CASSPGERETQYF.

V gene TRBV7-9 combines with J gene TRBJ2-2; D possibly corresponds to TRBD1 (6 bases). The V and J ends lost 5 bases and 5 bases respectively, with 12 bases between them. Germline V gives CDR1 SEHNR, CDR2 FQNEAQ (reference sequence). This CDR3 contains 14 residues. CDR3 bases: TGTGCCAGCAGCCTTGGACAGATTACCGGGGAGCTGTTTTTT. Translating it yields CASSLGQITGELFF.

The J gene is TRBJ1-6, the V gene TRBV11-1, with 7 bases fitting TRBD1. V trimming: 5 bases; J trimming: 10 bases; junction bases outside the gene matches: 8. Germline CDR1 reads SGHAT; CDR2 reads FQDESV (reference sequence). This CDR3 contains 14 residues. The CDR3 nucleotides are TGTGCCAGCAGCACAACAGGGGTTGGATCACCCCTCCACTTT. Amino acids: CASSTTGVGSPLHF.

CDR3 coding DNA: TGCGCCAGCAGCTTGGGACAGAGCTATGGCTACACCTTC. Its protein is CASSLGQSYGYTF. The chain links TRBV5-1 to TRBJ1-2; TRBD1 might be the D (5 bases). The germline CDR1 and CDR2 sequences are SGHRS and YFSETQ. This CDR3 comprises 13 residues. Trimming took off 0 bases at V and 4 bases at J, with 7 bases between the two ends.